Included here is one TCR beta chain sequence, with context. The data derive from a study of blood T cell repertoires in COVID-19. Study-level information: The United States, Italy and Spain were the sources of the acute and convalescent COVID-19 samples.

As originally analysed: Nucleated cell counts were estimated from reference gene primer amplification. The repertoire was sequenced with immunoSEQ multiplex PCR; TCRdb's copy has only in-frame clones and lacks some. The DNA was the basis for D and trimming; V, J and clone size are from that table. This table has about 400,000 clones, approximately 86% appearing once. Participant-given clinical history determined each cohort assignment. This sequence originates from a middle-aged woman with acute COVID-19. The sequencing sample was made of PBMCs or T cells enriched from blood (not recorded which).

The CDR3 region is CASITTGFNYGYTF. CDR3 nucleotides: TGTGCCAGCATTACGACAGGTTTTAACTATGGCTACACCTTC. The chain is built from TRBV2 and TRBJ1-2, with D possibly being TRBD1 (6 bases). In germline, CDR1 is SNHLY, CDR2 FYNNEI. The V and J ends lost 7 bases and 1 base respectively, with 13 bases between them. CDR3 size: 14 residues.